A single sample is the source of the 14 T cell receptor beta chains below, sequenced in a study of T cells in Graves' hyperthyroidism and ophthalmopathy. There were TCR beta CDR3 regions amplified from RNA transcripts. Primed by the HTBI set, a first-round RT-PCR was run on the TCR CDR3. TCRdb re-derived calls from the multiplex PCR reads in MiXCR, one entry per CDR3 protein. The sample consists of under 550,000 distinct CDR3 sequences, 15% to 20% of them appearing once. The sample comprised blood. Receptors originate from a man aged 40-49 years with Graves' ophthalmopathy.

The chain links TRBV4-1 to TRBJ1-1; D perhaps matches TRBD1 (5 bases). The CDR3 sequence is 16 residues long. The germline V and J ends were trimmed by 0 bases and 8 bases, with 19 bases remaining between them. Germline V gives CDR1 MGHRA, CDR2 YSYEKL. For the CDR3, the DNA is TGCGCCAGCAGCCAAGATGCGGGCGGGGCTCAAGGGGAAGCTTTCTTT. Protein sequence: CASSQDAGGAQGEAFF.

The table lists this clonotype with a few counts. The genes are TRBV7-9 and TRBJ1-5; D is perhaps TRBD1 (6 bases). The CDR3 is 16 residues long. Per the germline V gene, CDR1 is SEHNR and CDR2 is FQNEAQ (reference sequence). Trimming left V 5 bases short and J 4 bases short, with 18 bases between. The CDR3 spells CASSRGGAGENQPQHF. The CDR3 nucleotides are TGTGCCAGCAGCCGCGGGGGGGCGGGAGAGAATCAGCCCCAGCATTTT.

V and J are TRBV6-1 and TRBJ1-5, with no clear D. Trimming pared 4 bases from V and 4 bases from J, leaving 14 bases between. CDR1 and CDR2 from the germline V gene are MNHNS and SASEGT. The CDR3 sequence is 15 residues long. In DNA, the CDR3 is TGTGCCAGCAGTGTGGCTCCCGGCGGGAATCAGCCCCAGCATTTT. Translating it yields CASSVAPGGNQPQHF.

The chain uses TRBV7-9 and TRBJ1-1; unclear D gene. The CDR3 consists of 14 residues. CDR1 is SEHNR and CDR2 is FQNEAQ in the germline V gene (reference sequence). V was cut by 5 bases and J by 5 bases, with 15 bases left in between. The CDR3, as DNA: TGTGCCAGCAGCCCGCGGGCGCCGGTTACTGAAGCTTTCTTT. This codes for CASSPRAPVTEAFF.

This clonotype has a count of ten or more. The chain joins TRBV12-3 or TRBV12-4 to TRBJ2-2; 9 bases fit TRBD1. J gave up 1 base and V 5 bases, and 8 bases lay outside the gene matches. The CDR3 length is 17 residues. The CDR3 loop reads CASSGGPGQGNTGELFF. CDR3 bases: TGTGCCAGCAGTGGCGGCCCGGGACAGGGGAACACCGGGGAGCTGTTTTTT.

The CDR3 coding sequence is TGCAGCGTTGTACCGAGCGGGAGGGGGGCCTACGAGCAGTACTTC. It codes for CSVVPSGRGAYEQYF. The chain couples TRBV29-1 to TRBJ2-7, with 10 bases lining up with TRBD2. The CDR3 extends over 15 amino acids. The trim removed 4 bases at V and 2 bases at J, leaving 8 bases unmatched. Germline V CDR1 and CDR2: SQVTM, ANQGSEA.

This clonotype has just a few counts. This chain connects TRBV6-1 to TRBJ2-3, with 7 bases identical to TRBD2. Trimming cost V 4 bases and J 0 bases; bases outside gene matches: 4. Looked up from germline, CDR1 is MNHNS and CDR2 is SASEGT. CDR3 size: 15 residues. The CDR3 DNA is TGTGCCAGCAGTGCCCTAGCGGCTAGCACAGATACGCAGTATTTT. It translates to CASSALAASTDTQYF.

V and J are TRBV7-3 and TRBJ2-5; D gene uncertain. V was cut by 4 bases and J by 0 bases, with 6 bases left in between. This CDR3 is 13 amino acids long. Looked up from germline, CDR1 is SGHTA and CDR2 is FQGTGA. The CDR3 DNA reads as TGTGCCAGCAGCTCTGGTTACCAAGAGACCCAGTACTTC. Translation gives CASSSGYQETQYF.

The J gene is TRBJ2-7, the V gene TRBV7-9, with D perhaps TRBD1 or TRBD2 (6 bases each). V was cut by 4 bases and J by 4 bases, with 26 bases left in between. The length of the CDR3 is 18 residues. Looked up from germline, CDR1 is SEHNR and CDR2 is FQNEAQ (reference sequence). CDR3 in amino acids: CASSSPEGGGPNQYEQYF. The DNA for the CDR3 is TGTGCCAGCAGCTCCCCTGAGGGGGGCGGACCCAATCAATACGAGCAGTACTTC.

This clonotype was counted between two and nine times. The chain has TRBV27 and TRBJ1-1; D remains ambiguous. Per the germline V gene, CDR1 is MNHEY and CDR2 is SMNVEV (reference sequence). The CDR3 has 14 residues. The V and J ends lost 6 bases and 4 bases respectively, with 15 bases between them. Here the CDR3 DNA reads TGTGCCAGCAGCCAAGAAAATCGGGGCACTGAAGCTTTCTTT. It encodes CASSQENRGTEAFF.

This clonotype occurred many times. An end of the junction does not agree with germline; a read error may underlie this. V and J are TRBV11-2 and TRBJ2-7, with 11 bases lining up with TRBD1. The CDR3 totals 14 residues. Germline V gene data show CDR1 as SGHAT and CDR2 as FQNNGV. CDR3 protein: CASSLEGQGGGQYF. CDR3 DNA sequence: TGTGCCAGCAGCCTAGAGGGACAGGGGGGGGGGCAGTACTTC.

Ten or more counts support this clonotype. The CDR3 bases are TGCAGTGCTAGGTCTCATACGGGCAGGGGGAGTGAAAAACTGTTTTTT. Protein: CSARSHTGRGSEKLFF. The chain couples TRBV20-1 to TRBJ1-4; 7 nucleotides line up with TRBD1. Germline V gene data show CDR1 as DFQATT and CDR2 as SNEGSKA (reference sequence). This CDR3 is 16 amino acids long. After removal of 3 bases from V and 7 bases from J, the junction contained 14 bases not matched to a gene.

This rearrangement joins TRBV29-1 to TRBJ1-2, with D uncertain. V was clipped by 5 bases and J by 6 bases, with 13 bases between them. The CDR3 contains 12 residues. The germline gives CDR1 SQVTM, CDR2 ANQGSEA. CDR3 region: CSVPTQRDGYTF. The CDR3 DNA reads as TGCAGCGTTCCTACACAGAGGGATGGCTACACCTTC.

The rearrangement links TRBV7-3 to TRBJ2-5, with 8 bases aligning to TRBD1. Losses at the gene ends were 5 bases for V and 5 bases for J; bases not matched to a gene: 13. Germline V CDR1 and CDR2: SGHTA, FQGTGA. There are 16 residues in the CDR3. CDR3 region: CASSISGQGAWETQYF. The CDR3 DNA follows: TGTGCCAGCAGCATATCTGGACAGGGTGCCTGGGAGACCCAGTACTTC. Full variable domain (remainder filled in from reference TRBV7-3 and TRBJ2-5): GAGVSQTPSNKVTEKGKYVELRCDPISGHTALYWYRQSLGQGPEFLIYFQGTGAADDSGLPNDRFFAVRPEGSVSTLKIQRTERGDSAVYLCASSISGQGAWETQYFGPGTRLLVL.